The 14 T cell receptor beta chains below were found in one sample sequenced in a study of T cells expressing NK-cell markers. With the 5' RACE reads reprocessed, TCRdb shows one record per CDR3 protein and no DNA. This table holds 450,000 to 600,000 distinct CDR3 sequences. The sample taken for sequencing was blood T cells: a sorted CD56 or NKG2C T cell subset, CD4+ or CD8+ T cells, or bulk PBMC T cells (not recorded which). These receptors originate from a young man in good health.

The gene calls are TRBV6-4 and TRBJ2-2. CDR1 and CDR2 (germline): MRHNA, SNTAGT. The CDR3 is 15 amino acids. The CDR3 spells CASSDSDRITGELFF.

This sequence joins TRBV7-9 and TRBJ1-2; TCRdb selects TRBD1, and the lack of DNA leaves this call unchecked. The germline V gene encodes CDR1 SEHNR and CDR2 FQNEAQ (reference sequence). This CDR3 spans 16 amino acids. The CDR3 loop reads CASSLARQGVNYGYTF.

The chain employs TRBV4-2 and TRBJ1-6; TCRdb proposes TRBD1, but this gene call is untestable without DNA. Germline CDR1 reads LGHNA; CDR2 reads YNFKEQ. The CDR3 has 15 residues. The CDR3 sequence: CASSREDSYNSPLHF.

The chain has TRBV7-8 and TRBJ2-3. Per germline, CDR1 SGHVS and CDR2 FQNEAQ. The CDR3 has 16 amino acids. This CDR3 reads CASSLRSSGWADTQYF.

V gene TRBV28 combines with J gene TRBJ2-2; TCRdb lists TRBD2, though no DNA is available to test this call. From germline, CDR1 is MDHEN and CDR2 SYDVKM. The CDR3 loop spans 15 amino acids. The CDR3 reads CASKGAGGLNGELFF. The full variable domain, rest sourced from reference TRBV28 and TRBJ2-2, is DVKVTQSSRYLVKRTGEKVFLECVQDMDHENMFWYRQDPGLGLRLIYFSYDVKMKEKGDIPEGYSVSREKKERFSLILESASTNQTSMYLCASKGAGGLNGELFFGEGSRLTVL.

The chain couples TRBV18 to TRBJ1-1. Germline CDR1 KGHSH, CDR2 LQKENI. The CDR3 consists of 15 residues. CDR3 sequence reads: CASSPALLLNTEAFF.

This sequence joins TRBV12-3 or TRBV12-4 and TRBJ2-5; lacking DNA, the TRBD1 call made by TCRdb goes unchecked. This CDR3 has 15 amino acids. CDR3 region: CASSPSTGGIETQYF.

The chain combines TRBV28 with TRBJ2-7; the D gene TCRdb calls, TRBD2, cannot be checked with no DNA. This CDR3 has 14 residues. Looked up from germline, CDR1 is MDHEN and CDR2 is SYDVKM. CDR3: CASGLRWATYEQYF.

The chain links TRBV19 to TRBJ2-2; the D call of TRBD2 rests on TCRdb alone, since no DNA is present to check it. The germline CDR1 and CDR2 sequences are LNHDA and SQIVND (reference sequence). The CDR3 is made up of 14 amino acids. The CDR3: CASSAEAHSWELFF.

This chain joins TRBV29-1 and TRBJ2-2; TCRdb lists TRBD2, though no DNA is available to test this call. Germline CDR1 is SQVTM and CDR2 is ANQGSEA. The CDR3 extends over 16 amino acids. The CDR3 sequence: CSAGGLAGLGTGELFF.

This chain joins TRBV12-3 or TRBV12-4 and TRBJ2-7; TCRdb selects TRBD1, and the lack of DNA leaves this call unchecked. This CDR3 region has 14 residues. CDR3 loop: CASSPGARWGEQYF.

The chain employs TRBV5-1 and TRBJ2-1; absent DNA, TCRdb's TRBD2 call cannot be checked. Germline CDR1 reads SGHRS; CDR2 reads YFSETQ. There are 14 residues in the CDR3. The CDR3 sequence: CASSLTAGGAETFF.

V and J are TRBV30 and TRBJ2-1. Per the germline V gene, CDR1 is GTSNPN and CDR2 is SVGIG (reference sequence). The CDR3 has 11 amino acids. CDR3 amino acids: CAWSLWDEQFF.

The V gene is TRBV30, the J gene TRBJ2-1; TCRdb's D gene call, TRBD2, goes unchecked for lack of DNA. The CDR3 covers 14 residues. CDR1 is GTSNPN, CDR2 SVGIG, per germline (reference sequence). The CDR3 region is CAWSVLAGESEQFF.